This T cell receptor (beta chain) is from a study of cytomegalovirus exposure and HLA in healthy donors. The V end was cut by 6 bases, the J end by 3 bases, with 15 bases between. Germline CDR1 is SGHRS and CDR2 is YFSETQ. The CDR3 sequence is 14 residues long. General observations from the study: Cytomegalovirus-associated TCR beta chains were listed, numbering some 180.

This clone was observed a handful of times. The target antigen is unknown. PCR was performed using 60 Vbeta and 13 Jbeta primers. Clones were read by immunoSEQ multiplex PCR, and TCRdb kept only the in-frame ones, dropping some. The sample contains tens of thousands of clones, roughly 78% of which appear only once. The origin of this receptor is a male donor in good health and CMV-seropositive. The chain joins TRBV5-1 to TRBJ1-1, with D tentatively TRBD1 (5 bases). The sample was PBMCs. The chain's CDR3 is CASTIHGGDTEAFF. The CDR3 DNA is TGCGCCAGCACGATCCATGGGGGGGACACTGAAGCTTTCTTT. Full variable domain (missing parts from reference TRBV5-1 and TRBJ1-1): KAGVTQTPRYLIKTRGQQVTLSCSPISGHRSVSWYQQTPGQGLQFLFEYFSETQRNKGNFPGRFSGRQFSNSRSEMNVSTLELGDSALYLCASTIHGGDTEAFFGQGTRLTVV.